Following are 13 T cell receptor beta chains from one sample sequenced in a study of shared clonotypes between healthy human individuals. Sequencing used immunoSEQ multiplex PCR; TCRdb keeps in-frame clones, though not all of them. The sample lists 1,100,000 or so clones; approximately 78% were seen once. Sequenced material: memory CD4+ T cells from PBMCs. Described subset: CD45RA-negative fraction. These receptors were obtained from a man aged 18 to 29 in good health. Some clones in this sample may be carry-over from other donors' samples.

This clone came up a few times. The chain uses TRBV18 and TRBJ2-1, with D unresolved. The germline gives CDR1 KGHSH, CDR2 LQKENI. V was trimmed by 5 bases and J by 9 bases, leaving 14 bases between them. This CDR3 is 13 amino acids long. DNA for the CDR3: TGTGCCAGCTCAGCACAAACGGAAGGTGAGCAGTTCTTC. Protein product: CASSAQTEGEQFF.

The chain combines TRBV6-4 with TRBJ2-3, with D unclear. The V end lost 5 bases, the J end lost 0 bases, and 12 bases lay between the germline ends. CDR1 and CDR2 from the germline V gene are MRHNA and SNTAGT. The CDR3 has 15 residues. CDR3 protein: CASSPDGSSTDTQYF. In DNA form, the CDR3 reads TGTGCCAGCAGTCCCGACGGCTCTAGCACAGATACGCAGTATTTT.

V is TRBV6-5 and J is TRBJ2-3; D uncertain. Germline V gene lookup returns CDR1 MNHEY and CDR2 SVGAGI. The CDR3 is 15 amino acids. Between the trimmed V and J ends, which lost 2 bases and 2 bases, there was a span of 11 bases. The CDR3 nucleotides read TGTGCCAGCAGTTACCAACAGCCAACCACAGATACGCAGTATTTT. Translating gives CASSYQQPTTDTQYF.

V gene TRBV7-3 combines with J gene TRBJ2-2, with TRBD2 matching 14 bases. The V gene end was trimmed by 5 bases and the J gene end by 6 bases; junction bases not matched to a gene: 2. Germline lookup yields CDR1 SGHTA and CDR2 FQGTGA. There are 15 residues in the CDR3. The CDR3 sequence is CASSQGLAGAGELFF. As DNA, the CDR3 is TGTGCCAGCAGCCAGGGACTAGCGGGAGCCGGGGAGCTGTTTTTT.

This clone was picked up one time. The chain joins TRBV5-1 to TRBJ2-1, with 11 positions matching TRBD2. The length of the CDR3 is 16 residues. The junction had 12 bases not matched to a gene; V was cut back by 5 bases and J by 8 bases. CDR1 and CDR2 from the germline V gene are SGHRS and YFSETQ. CDR3 residues: CASRQVIAGGPHEQFF. In DNA form, the CDR3 reads TGCGCCAGCAGACAGGTGATAGCGGGAGGGCCCCATGAGCAGTTCTTC.

A word on this clone: The sample contains more than one DNA sequence encoding this CDR3. The genes are TRBV7-3 and TRBJ1-1; D not resolved. Germline CDR1 SGHTA, CDR2 FQGTGA. The CDR3 length is 13 residues. V shed 2 bases and J shed 0 bases, with 4 bases lying between them. In nucleotides, the CDR3 is TGTGCCAGCAGCTTACGCATGAACACTGAAGCTTTCTTT. It codes for CASSLRMNTEAFF.

About this clone itself: Given a much more abundant clone one base away, this may be a read error. This CDR3 is also generated by other DNA sequences in the sample. This chain's CDR3 is CASSPGLAGNNEQFF. Written as DNA, the CDR3 is TGTGCCAGCAGCCCCGGACTAGCGGGTAACAATGAGCAGTTCTTC. This chain uses TRBV14 with TRBJ2-1, with 11 bases fitting TRBD2. The germline CDR1 and CDR2 sequences are SGHDN and FVKESK. V lost 4 bases to trimming and J lost 5 bases; unmatched junction nucleotides: 4. This CDR3 is 15 amino acids long.

The J gene is TRBJ2-1, the V gene TRBV19, with 12 bases aligning to TRBD2. The CDR3 totals 16 residues. Germline CDR1 reads LNHDA; CDR2 reads SQIVND (reference sequence). The ends lost 9 bases at V and 9 bases at J; junction bases unmatched: 15. Here the CDR3 DNA reads TGTGCCAGCAGCAACCCTAAGACTAGCGGGAGACCTGAGCAGTTCTTC. Residues: CASSNPKTSGRPEQFF. Full variable domain (missing parts from reference TRBV19 and TRBJ2-1): DGGITQSPKYLFRKEGQNVTLSCEQNLNHDAMYWYRQDPGQGLRLIYYSQIVNDFQKGDIAEGYSVSREKKESFPLTVTSAQKNPTAFYLCASSNPKTSGRPEQFFGPGTRLTVL.

This chain uses TRBV2 with TRBJ2-5; no definite D call. There are 13 residues in the CDR3. Germline V gene data show CDR1 as SNHLY and CDR2 as FYNNEI. V was clipped by 3 bases and J by 4 bases, with 9 bases between them. In nucleotides, the CDR3 is TGTGCCAGCAGTGAGGACCGCCGAGAGACCCAGTACTTC. Amino acids: CASSEDRRETQYF.

The chain employs TRBV7-9 and TRBJ2-5, with a weak D call TRBD2 (7 bases). The germline V gene encodes CDR1 SEHNR and CDR2 FQNEAQ (reference sequence). V was clipped by 5 bases and J by 5 bases, with 21 bases between them. This CDR3 has 16 amino acids. Here the CDR3 DNA reads TGTGCCAGCAGCCTACCACGTGCCAGGGGAGGGGAGACCCAGTACTTC. Its translation: CASSLPRARGGETQYF.

The table lists this clone with a count of one. V usage is TRBV15 and J usage is TRBJ1-3, with 7 bases identical to TRBD1. Looked up from germline, CDR1 is LNHNV and CDR2 is YYDKDF (reference sequence). The CDR3 is 16 residues long. With V trimmed by 3 bases and J by 0 bases, 5 bases remained unmatched. CDR3 bases: TGTGCCACCAGCAGGAAGACAGGGACCTCTGGAAACACCATATATTTT. This codes for CATSRKTGTSGNTIYF.

The chain employs TRBV14 and TRBJ1-4; D perhaps matches TRBD1 (5 bases). This CDR3 region has 13 residues. The ends were cut back, 4 bases at V and 8 bases at J, with 11 bases in the middle. CDR1 SGHDN and CDR2 FVKESK come from the germline V gene. The CDR3 protein is CASSPRWTEKLFF. The CDR3 bases are TGTGCCAGCAGCCCCCGATGGACAGAAAAACTGTTTTTT.

This chain connects TRBV27 to TRBJ2-4; TRBD2 aligns across 11 bases. Looked up from germline, CDR1 is MNHEY and CDR2 is SMNVEV (reference sequence). This CDR3 has 17 residues. J lost 0 bases, V lost 3 bases, and 4 bases had no gene match. CDR3 nucleotide sequence: TGTGCCAGCAGTTTCCTAGCGGGGGGCCTAGCCAAAAACATTCAGTACTTC. Protein sequence: CASSFLAGGLAKNIQYF.